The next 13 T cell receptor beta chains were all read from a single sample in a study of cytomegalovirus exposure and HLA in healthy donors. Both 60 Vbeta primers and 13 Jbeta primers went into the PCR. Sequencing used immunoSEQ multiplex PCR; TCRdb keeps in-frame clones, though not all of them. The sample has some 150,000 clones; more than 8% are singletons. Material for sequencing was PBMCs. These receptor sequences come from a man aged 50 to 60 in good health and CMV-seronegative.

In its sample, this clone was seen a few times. In nucleotides, the CDR3 is TGTGCCAGCAGCCAACCCGGACAGAACACTGAAGCTTTCTTT. Encoded protein: CASSQPGQNTEAFF. The chain links TRBV4-2 to TRBJ1-1, with D possibly TRBD1 on 5 matching bases. Germline V CDR1 and CDR2: LGHNA, YNFKEQ. Trimming left V 2 bases short and J 1 base short, with 8 bases between. This CDR3 has 14 amino acids.

The CDR3 region has the DNA TGCGCCAGCAGCCGGGACAGGCTGTACACTGAAGCTTTCTTT. Its protein is CASSRDRLYTEAFF. The chain recombines TRBV5-1 with TRBJ1-1; 8 nucleotides align to TRBD1. Germline CDR1 and CDR2: SGHRS and YFSETQ. The CDR3 has 14 residues. The junction had 5 bases not matched to a gene; V was cut back by 4 bases and J by 3 bases.

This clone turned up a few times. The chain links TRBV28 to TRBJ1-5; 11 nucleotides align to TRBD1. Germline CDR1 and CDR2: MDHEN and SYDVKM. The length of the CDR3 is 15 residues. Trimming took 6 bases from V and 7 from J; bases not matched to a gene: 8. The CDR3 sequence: CASSTGQGARQPQHF. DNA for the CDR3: TGTGCCAGCAGCACCGGACAGGGGGCTAGGCAGCCCCAGCATTTT.

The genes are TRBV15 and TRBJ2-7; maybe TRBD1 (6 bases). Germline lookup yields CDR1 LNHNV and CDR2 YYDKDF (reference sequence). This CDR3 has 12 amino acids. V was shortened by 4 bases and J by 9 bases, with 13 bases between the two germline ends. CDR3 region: CATSKEGRGQYF. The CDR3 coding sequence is TGTGCCACCAGCAAAGAAGGCAGGGGGCAGTACTTC.

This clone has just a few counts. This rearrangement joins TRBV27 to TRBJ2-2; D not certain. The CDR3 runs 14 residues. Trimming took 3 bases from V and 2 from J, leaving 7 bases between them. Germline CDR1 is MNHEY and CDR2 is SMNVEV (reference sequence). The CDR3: CASSFLVNTGELFF. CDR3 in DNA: TGTGCCAGCAGTTTCCTAGTCAACACCGGGGAGCTGTTTTTT.

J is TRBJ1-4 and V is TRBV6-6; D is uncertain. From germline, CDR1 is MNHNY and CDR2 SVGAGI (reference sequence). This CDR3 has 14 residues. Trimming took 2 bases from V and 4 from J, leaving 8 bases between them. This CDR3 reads CASSYGEINEKLFF. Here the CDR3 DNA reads TGTGCCAGCAGTTACGGGGAGATTAATGAAAAACTGTTTTTT.

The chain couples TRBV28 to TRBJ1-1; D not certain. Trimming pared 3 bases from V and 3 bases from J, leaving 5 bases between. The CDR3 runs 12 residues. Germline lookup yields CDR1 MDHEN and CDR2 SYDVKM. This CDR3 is CASSFGYTEAFF. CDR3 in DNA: TGTGCCAGCAGTTTCGGGTACACTGAAGCTTTCTTT. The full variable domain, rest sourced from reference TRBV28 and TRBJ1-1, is DVKVTQSSRYLVKRTGEKVFLECVQDMDHENMFWYRQDPGLGLRLIYFSYDVKMKEKGDIPEGYSVSREKKERFSLILESASTNQTSMYLCASSFGYTEAFFGQGTRLTVV.

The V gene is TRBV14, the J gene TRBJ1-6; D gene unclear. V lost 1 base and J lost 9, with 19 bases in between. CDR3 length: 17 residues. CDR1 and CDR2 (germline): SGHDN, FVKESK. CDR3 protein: CASSQVVGEAVASPLHF. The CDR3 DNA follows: TGTGCCAGCAGCCAAGTCGTCGGGGAAGCCGTAGCTTCACCCCTCCACTTT.

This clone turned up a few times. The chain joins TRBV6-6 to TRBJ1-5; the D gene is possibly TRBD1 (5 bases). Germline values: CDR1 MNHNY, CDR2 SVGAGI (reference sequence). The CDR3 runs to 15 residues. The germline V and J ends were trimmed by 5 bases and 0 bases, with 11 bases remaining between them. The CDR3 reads CASSPRQISNQPQHF. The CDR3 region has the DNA TGTGCCAGCAGTCCCCGACAGATTAGCAATCAGCCCCAGCATTTT.

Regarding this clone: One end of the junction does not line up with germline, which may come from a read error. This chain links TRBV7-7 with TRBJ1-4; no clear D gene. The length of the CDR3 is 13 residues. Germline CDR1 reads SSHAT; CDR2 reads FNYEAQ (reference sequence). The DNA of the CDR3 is TGTGCTAGCACAGAAAGAGAGGTTGAAAAACTGTTTTTT. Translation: CASTEREVEKLFF.

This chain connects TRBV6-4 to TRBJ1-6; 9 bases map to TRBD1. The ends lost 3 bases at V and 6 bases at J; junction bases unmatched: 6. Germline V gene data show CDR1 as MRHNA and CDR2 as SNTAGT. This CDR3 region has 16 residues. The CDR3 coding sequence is TGTGCCAGCAGTGAAGTGGGGACAGGGCGTAATTCACCCCTCCACTTT. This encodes CASSEVGTGRNSPLHF.

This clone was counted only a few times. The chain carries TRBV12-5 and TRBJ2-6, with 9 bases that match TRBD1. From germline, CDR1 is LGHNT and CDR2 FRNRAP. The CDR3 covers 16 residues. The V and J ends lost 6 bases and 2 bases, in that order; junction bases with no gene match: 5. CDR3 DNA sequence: TGTGCTAGTGGAGCTACAGGGGGCGCTGGGGCCAACGTCCTGACTTTC. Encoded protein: CASGATGGAGANVLTF.

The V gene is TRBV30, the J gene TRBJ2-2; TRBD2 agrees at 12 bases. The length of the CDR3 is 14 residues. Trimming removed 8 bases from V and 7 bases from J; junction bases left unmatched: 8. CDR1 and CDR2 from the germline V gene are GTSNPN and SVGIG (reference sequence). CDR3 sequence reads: CAGTLAGGVGELFF. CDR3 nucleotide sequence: TGTGCCGGGACCCTAGCGGGAGGGGTCGGGGAGCTGTTTTTT.